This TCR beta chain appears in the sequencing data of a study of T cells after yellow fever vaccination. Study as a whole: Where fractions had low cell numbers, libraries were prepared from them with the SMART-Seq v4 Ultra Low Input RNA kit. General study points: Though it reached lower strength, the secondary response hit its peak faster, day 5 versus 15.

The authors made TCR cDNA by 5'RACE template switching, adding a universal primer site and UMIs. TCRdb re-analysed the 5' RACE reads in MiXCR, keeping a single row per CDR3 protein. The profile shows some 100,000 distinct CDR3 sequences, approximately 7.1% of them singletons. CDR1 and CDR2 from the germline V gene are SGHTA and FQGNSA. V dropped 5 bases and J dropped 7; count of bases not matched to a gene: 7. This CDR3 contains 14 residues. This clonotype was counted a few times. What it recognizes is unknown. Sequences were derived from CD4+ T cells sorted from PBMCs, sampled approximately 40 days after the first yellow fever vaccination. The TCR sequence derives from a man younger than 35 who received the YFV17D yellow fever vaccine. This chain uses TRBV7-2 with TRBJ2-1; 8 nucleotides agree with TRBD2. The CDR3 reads CASSRGGGLNEQFF. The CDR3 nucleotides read TGTGCCAGCAGCCGTGGCGGGGGGTTGAATGAGCAGTTCTTC. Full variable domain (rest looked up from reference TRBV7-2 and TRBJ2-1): GAGVSQSPSNKVTEKGKDVELRCDPISGHTALYWYRQSLGQGLEFLIYFQGNSAPDKSGLPSDRFSAERTGGSVSTLTIQRTQQEDSAVYLCASSRGGGLNEQFFGPGTRLTVL.